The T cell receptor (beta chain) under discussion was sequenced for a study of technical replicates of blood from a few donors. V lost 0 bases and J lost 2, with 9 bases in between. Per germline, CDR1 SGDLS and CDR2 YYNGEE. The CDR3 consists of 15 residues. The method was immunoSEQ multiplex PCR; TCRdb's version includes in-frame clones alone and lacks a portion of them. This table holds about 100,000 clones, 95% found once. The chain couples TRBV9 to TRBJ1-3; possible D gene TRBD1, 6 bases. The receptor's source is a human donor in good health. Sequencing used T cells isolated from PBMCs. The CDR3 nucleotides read TGTGCCAGCAGCGTAGAACCAGGGGCTGGAAACACCATATATTTT. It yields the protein CASSVEPGAGNTIYF.